Following are 30 T cell receptor beta chains from one sample sequenced in a study of persistence of HIV-infected CD4 T cells. Their recognized antigens are unknown. The libraries were made with immunoSEQ version 4 in survey mode. Sequenced by immunoSEQ multiplex PCR; TCRdb stores in-frame clones only, minus some. The sample shows 35,000 to 55,000 clones, 80% to 95% of them seen only once. Anti-CD3/anti-CD28 beads served as a nonspecific positive control stimulus. CD4+ T cells upregulating both CD40 ligand and CD69 were sorted as responding cells. The sequencing used CD4+ T cells sorted from PBMCs after 18-hour stimulation, collected from a patient who received antiretroviral therapy. The receptors derive from an adult man with HIV who was CMV-seropositive.

The chain joins TRBV20-1 to TRBJ1-5, with D maybe TRBD1 (6 bases). Trimming shortened V by 3 bases and J by 1 base, and 19 bases separated the two germline ends. This CDR3 has 17 amino acids. The germline V gene has CDR1 DFQATT and CDR2 SNEGSKA (reference sequence). For the CDR3, the DNA is TGCAGTGCTAGTGCGGGGGGGCTCGAAAGGAGCAATCAGCCCCAGCATTTT. Protein: CSASAGGLERSNQPQHF.

The chain couples TRBV7-9 to TRBJ2-7; D is perhaps TRBD1 (5 bases). The V gene lost 3 bases and the J gene lost 5 bases, with 11 bases spanning the gap. Germline V gene data show CDR1 as SEHNR and CDR2 as FQNEAQ (reference sequence). The CDR3 spans 13 residues. The CDR3 sequence: CASSLAGLDEQYF. The CDR3 DNA sequence: TGTGCCAGCAGCTTGGCAGGGCTGGACGAGCAGTACTTC.

This clone was counted a few times. The chain uses TRBV2 and TRBJ1-5; TRBD1 matches 7 bases. The V segment lost 6 bases and the J segment 2 bases; nucleotides outside the gene matches: 4. CDR1 is SNHLY and CDR2 is FYNNEI in the germline V gene. The length of the CDR3 is 14 residues. In DNA form, the CDR3 reads TGTGCCAGCAGCTGGACAGGTGGCAATCAGCCCCAGCATTTT. Amino acid sequence: CASSWTGGNQPQHF.

This clone was detected once. The gene calls are TRBV6-5 and TRBJ1-5; tentative D call: TRBD1 (5 bases). This CDR3 has 15 amino acids. The V end was cut by 6 bases, the J end by 2 bases, with 14 bases between. The germline V gene has CDR1 MNHEY and CDR2 SVGAGI. In nucleotides, the CDR3 is TGTGCCAGCAGCCAAGGACATCAAGGCAATCAGCCCCAGCATTTT. The encoded protein is CASSQGHQGNQPQHF.

The chain uses TRBV7-3 and TRBJ2-1; 13 bases fit TRBD2. The CDR3 is made up of 20 amino acids. Trimming took 5 bases from V and 2 from J; bases not matched to a gene: 15. In germline, CDR1 is SGHTA, CDR2 FQGTGA. CDR3 nucleotides: TGTGCCAGCAGCGGCACCTTACTAGCGGGGGGGCCGCAACCCTACAATGAGCAGTTCTTC. Translated, it gives CASSGTLLAGGPQPYNEQFF. The variable domain in full, with the rest retrieved from reference TRBV7-3 and TRBJ2-1, is GAGVSQTPSNKVTEKGKYVELRCDPISGHTALYWYRQSLGQGPEFLIYFQGTGAADDSGLPNDRFFAVRPEGSVSTLKIQRTERGDSAVYLCASSGTLLAGGPQPYNEQFFGPGTRLTVL.

The V and J genes are TRBV6-4 and TRBJ1-5; unclear D gene. There are 14 residues in the CDR3. Trimming shortened V by 6 bases and J by 0 bases, and 9 bases separated the two germline ends. Germline V gene sequence: CDR1 MRHNA, CDR2 SNTAGT. CDR3 in amino acids: CASSSDHSNQPQHF. DNA of the CDR3: TGTGCCAGCAGCTCGGATCATAGCAATCAGCCCCAGCATTTT.

The chain couples TRBV19 to TRBJ1-1; D is possibly TRBD1 (5 bases). The CDR3 is 14 amino acids. The germline CDR1 and CDR2 sequences are LNHDA and SQIVND (reference sequence). Trimming stripped 5 bases from V and 6 bases from J, with 16 bases between. The CDR3 region has the DNA TGTGCCAGTAGTCTAACTAGGGGTGGGGCTGAAGCTTTCTTT. Encoded protein: CASSLTRGGAEAFF.

The chain couples TRBV6-5 to TRBJ2-7, with D maybe TRBD2 (5 bases). The CDR3 has 14 amino acids. Germline assignment: CDR1 MNHEY and CDR2 SVGAGI. V dropped 6 bases and J dropped 0 bases, with 12 bases sitting between them. CDR3 amino acids: CASRISTSSYEQYF. DNA of the CDR3: TGTGCCAGCAGAATATCAACTAGCTCCTACGAGCAGTACTTC.

This chain joins TRBV6-5 and TRBJ1-2; maybe TRBD1 (5 bases). The germline CDR1 and CDR2 sequences are MNHEY and SVGAGI. The ends were cut back, 9 bases at V and 0 bases at J, with 14 bases in the middle. The CDR3 spans 14 residues. CDR3 coding DNA: TGTGCCAGTATGGCAGACAGAACTAACTATGGCTACACCTTC. Its translation: CASMADRTNYGYTF.

The V gene is TRBV3-1 (or the pseudogene TRBV3-2), the J gene TRBJ2-3, with 9 bases aligning to TRBD2. Losses at the gene ends were 5 bases for V and 11 bases for J; bases not matched to a gene: 11. The CDR3 has 14 residues. The V gene's germline CDR1 is LGHDT and CDR2 YNNKEL (reference sequence). For the CDR3, the DNA is TGTGCCAGCAGCATGGCGGGGGGGCCGGCAATGCAGTATTTT. Protein: CASSMAGGPAMQYF.

The chain recombines TRBV9 with TRBJ2-1; the D gene is possibly TRBD2 (5 bases). V was clipped by 0 bases and J by 4 bases, with 17 bases between them. The CDR3 has 17 amino acids. Germline V gene sequence: CDR1 SGDLS, CDR2 YYNGEE. The CDR3 coding sequence is TGTGCCAGCAGCGTAGTTCGGGGTAGATCACCTTACAATGAGCAGTTCTTC. It specifies CASSVVRGRSPYNEQFF.

The chain combines TRBV2 with TRBJ1-2; no definite D call. V was cut by 1 base and J by 4 bases, with 10 bases left in between. This CDR3 spans 14 amino acids. Per germline, CDR1 SNHLY and CDR2 FYNNEI. This CDR3 is CASSEEVGVYGYTF. In nucleotides, the CDR3 is TGTGCCAGCAGTGAAGAGGTGGGAGTCTATGGCTACACCTTC.

J is TRBJ1-2 and V is TRBV29-1; 8 nucleotides align to TRBD1. The germline gives CDR1 SQVTM, CDR2 ANQGSEA. This CDR3 has 15 residues. V gave up 0 bases and J gave up 3 bases; unmatched junction bases: 6. CDR3 nucleotide sequence: TGCAGCGTTGAAGATGGACAGGGTGGGGACTATGGCTACACCTTC. Protein: CSVEDGQGGDYGYTF.

V is TRBV18 and J is TRBJ2-1, with 7 bases fitting TRBD1. The CDR3 spans 15 residues. J was trimmed by 3 bases and V by 2 bases; bases with no gene match: 4. Germline V gene lookup returns CDR1 KGHSH and CDR2 LQKENI. CDR3 amino acids: CASSPGQDNYNEQFF. DNA for the CDR3: TGTGCCAGCTCACCAGGACAGGATAACTACAATGAGCAGTTCTTC.

The chain uses TRBV7-8 and TRBJ2-3; D uncertain. CDR1 is SGHVS, CDR2 FQNEAQ, per germline. CDR3 length equals 13 residues. The V and J ends lost 1 base and 2 bases respectively, with 4 bases between them. CDR3 residues: CASSLESTDTQYF. The CDR3 bases are TGTGCCAGCAGCTTAGAGTCCACAGATACGCAGTATTTT.

The J gene is TRBJ1-2, the V gene TRBV19; D is unclear. In germline, CDR1 is LNHDA, CDR2 SQIVND (reference sequence). This CDR3 contains 14 residues. Trimming shortened V by 7 bases and J by 3 bases, and 15 bases separated the two germline ends. For the CDR3, the DNA is TGTGCCAGTACCGGCTGGTCCGTGTACTATGGCTACACCTTC. Its translation: CASTGWSVYYGYTF. The complete variable domain, with remaining parts taken from reference TRBV19 and TRBJ1-2, reads DGGITQSPKYLFRKEGQNVTLSCEQNLNHDAMYWYRQDPGQGLRLIYYSQIVNDFQKGDIAEGYSVSREKKESFPLTVTSAQKNPTAFYLCASTGWSVYYGYTFGSGTRLTVV.

This clone has a single count. This sequence joins TRBV18 and TRBJ2-1; possible D gene TRBD2, 7 bases. V lost 2 bases, J lost 4 bases, and 12 bases lay in between. The CDR3 sequence is 15 residues long. Germline CDR1 and CDR2: KGHSH and LQKENI. CDR3 protein: CASSPLGGPYNEQFF. In DNA form, the CDR3 reads TGTGCCAGCTCACCATTGGGGGGGCCATACAATGAGCAGTTCTTC.

The chain uses TRBV5-1 and TRBJ1-2, with TRBD1 matching 10 bases. CDR1 is SGHRS, CDR2 YFSETQ, per germline. The CDR3 has 12 amino acids. J was trimmed by 7 bases and V by 5 bases; bases with no gene match: 2. The CDR3 is CASRGQGVGYTF. The CDR3, as DNA: TGCGCCAGCAGAGGACAGGGGGTTGGCTACACCTTC.

This rearrangement joins TRBV5-6 to TRBJ1-2, with D perhaps TRBD1 (6 bases). CDR1 and CDR2 (germline): SGHDT, YYEEEE. Between the trimmed V and J ends, which lost 0 bases and 8 bases, there was a span of 14 bases. This CDR3 spans 14 amino acids. The CDR3 spells CASSLGEGGYGYTF. DNA of the CDR3: TGTGCCAGCAGCTTGGGCGAGGGGGGTTACGGCTACACCTTC.

The chain couples TRBV9 to TRBJ2-7; tentatively, D is TRBD1 (6 bases). The CDR3 has 14 amino acids. CDR1 is SGDLS, CDR2 YYNGEE, per germline. The V gene lost 4 bases and the J gene lost 3 bases, with 14 bases spanning the gap. CDR3 amino acids: CASSFRTEGYEQYF. CDR3 in DNA: TGTGCCAGCAGCTTCCGGACAGAAGGCTACGAGCAGTACTTC.

V is TRBV2 and J is TRBJ1-1; a weak D match, TRBD1 (6 bases). The germline V gene has CDR1 SNHLY and CDR2 FYNNEI. Trimming pared 5 bases from V and 3 bases from J, leaving 22 bases between. The CDR3 totals 17 residues. The CDR3 reads CASSQEGLQGWDTEAFF. The CDR3 DNA sequence: TGTGCCAGCAGTCAAGAGGGCCTTCAGGGGTGGGACACTGAAGCTTTCTTT.

This clone was seen more than once but under ten times. The V and J genes are TRBV5-1 and TRBJ2-7, with D possibly being TRBD2 (6 bases). The V gene's germline CDR1 is SGHRS and CDR2 YFSETQ. This CDR3 region has 15 residues. The V end was cut by 0 bases, the J end by 1 base, with 11 bases between. CDR3 DNA: TGCGCCAGCAGCTTGGAGCCGGGGGTATCCTACGAGCAGTACTTC. Amino acid sequence: CASSLEPGVSYEQYF.

The CDR3 spells CASSAQTGLITGELFF. Here the CDR3 DNA reads TGTGCCAGCAGCGCCCAGACAGGGCTTATCACCGGGGAGCTGTTTTTT. The genes are TRBV5-4 and TRBJ2-2, with 7 bases aligning to TRBD1. Germline V gives CDR1 SGHNT, CDR2 YYREEE (reference sequence). V gave up 4 bases and J gave up 4 bases; unmatched junction bases: 10. This CDR3 is 16 amino acids long.

This clone has just a few counts. The V call is TRBV6-5, the J call TRBJ1-6; no clear D. V was shortened by 6 bases and J by 3 bases, with 6 bases between the two germline ends. The CDR3 consists of 13 residues. Per the germline V gene, CDR1 is MNHEY and CDR2 is SVGAGI. CDR3 DNA: TGTGCCAGCAGACGGGGCTATAATTCACCCCTCCACTTT. It is translated as CASRRGYNSPLHF.

The count of this clone is one. The chain is built from TRBV7-3 and TRBJ2-2, with TRBD2 as a possible D gene (6 bases). CDR3 size: 16 residues. CDR1 and CDR2 from the germline V gene are SGHTA and FQGTGA. Trimming shortened V by 1 base and J by 1 base, and 10 bases separated the two germline ends. The CDR3 DNA follows: TGTGCCAGCAGCTTAAACGGGGGAGGGAACACCGGGGAGCTGTTTTTT. It codes for CASSLNGGGNTGELFF.

The chain carries TRBV19 and TRBJ1-1; D is unclear. V was pared by 1 base and J by 0 bases, with 15 bases between. The CDR3 totals 17 residues. The germline CDR1 and CDR2 sequences are LNHDA and SQIVND (reference sequence). The CDR3 coding sequence is TGTGCCAGTAGTATAGCCCATCAACCCCTATTGAACACTGAAGCTTTCTTT. Encoded protein: CASSIAHQPLLNTEAFF.

The chain combines TRBV30 with TRBJ2-1; D is uncertain. This CDR3 is 13 amino acids long. CDR1 is GTSNPN, CDR2 SVGIG, per germline (reference sequence). V shed 3 bases and J shed 12 bases, with 18 bases lying between them. CDR3 nucleotides: TGTGCCTGGAGCCGACCCGGCAGCTTGGGGCAGTTCTTC. Protein sequence: CAWSRPGSLGQFF. The variable domain in full, with the rest retrieved from reference TRBV30 and TRBJ2-1, is SQTIHQWPATLVQPVGSPLSLECTVEGTSNPNLYWYRQAAGRGLQLLFYSVGIGQISSEVPQNLSASRPQDRQFILSSKKLLLSDSGFYLCAWSRPGSLGQFFGPGTRLTVL.

This clone showed up just once. V usage is TRBV21-1 and J usage is TRBJ2-2. TRBV21-1 is deemed a pseudogene. The CDR3 runs to 14 residues. Written as DNA, the CDR3 is TGTGCCAGCAGCAAGGGGTCCAGCCCCGGGGAGCTGTTTTTT. Translating it yields CASSKGSSPGELFF.

Here the CDR3 reads CASSIGGRRGSYEQYF. The CDR3 nucleotides are TGTGCCAGTAGTATAGGGGGCCGCAGGGGAAGCTACGAGCAGTACTTC. J is TRBJ2-7 and V is TRBV19, with D possibly matching TRBD1 (6 bases). The V end lost 1 base, the J end lost 3 bases, and 16 bases lay between the germline ends. The CDR3 is 16 amino acids. The germline V gene has CDR1 LNHDA and CDR2 SQIVND (reference sequence).

The J gene is TRBJ1-5, the V gene TRBV20-1, with D possibly being TRBD1 (5 bases). The germline CDR1 and CDR2 sequences are DFQATT and SNEGSKA (reference sequence). V gave up 3 bases and J gave up 0 bases, with 18 bases separating them. This CDR3 has 17 amino acids. The CDR3 DNA reads as TGCAGTGCTAGTAAGGAGGCGCAGGGTCATAGCAATCAGCCCCAGCATTTT. It specifies CSASKEAQGHSNQPQHF.